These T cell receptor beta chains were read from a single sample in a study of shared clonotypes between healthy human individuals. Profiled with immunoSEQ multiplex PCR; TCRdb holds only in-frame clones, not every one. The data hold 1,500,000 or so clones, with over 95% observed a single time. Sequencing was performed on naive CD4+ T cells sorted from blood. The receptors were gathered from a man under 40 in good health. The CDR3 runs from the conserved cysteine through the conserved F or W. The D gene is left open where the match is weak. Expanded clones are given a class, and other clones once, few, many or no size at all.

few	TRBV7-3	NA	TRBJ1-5	CASLRPQHF	TGTGCCAGCCTCCGCCCCCAGCATTTT
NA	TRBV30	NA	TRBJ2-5	CAWGGLETQYF	TGTGCCTGGGGCGGGCTAGAGACCCAGTACTTC
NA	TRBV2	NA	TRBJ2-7	CASIIDRRTSSIYEQYF	TGTGCCAGCATAATTGACAGGAGAACTTCTTCCATCTACGAGCAGTACTTC
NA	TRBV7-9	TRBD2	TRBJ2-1	CASSLSGSRYNEQFF	TGTGCCAGCAGCCTTAGCGGGAGCAGATACAATGAGCAGTTCTTC
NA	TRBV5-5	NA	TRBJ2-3	CASSWGASTDTQYF	TGTGCCAGCAGCTGGGGGGCCAGCACAGATACGCAGTATTTT
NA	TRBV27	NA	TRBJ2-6	CASSSPLSSGANVLTF	TGTGCCAGCAGTTCCCCCCTTAGCTCTGGGGCCAACGTCCTGACTTTC
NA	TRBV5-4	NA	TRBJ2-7	CASSSPTGAGTLGEQYF	TGTGCCAGCAGCTCCCCGACCGGTGCGGGAACACTAGGCGAGCAGTACTTC
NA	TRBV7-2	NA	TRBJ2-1	CASSLHDINEQFF	TGTGCCAGCAGCTTACACGATATCAATGAGCAGTTCTTC
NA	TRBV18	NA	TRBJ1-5	CASSPQGGSNQPQHF	TGTGCCAGCTCACCACAGGGTGGTAGCAATCAGCCCCAGCATTTT
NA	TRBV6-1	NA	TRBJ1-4	CASSPGGTVMRKLFF	TGTGCCAGCAGTCCTGGGGGCACGGTAATGAGAAAACTGTTTTTT
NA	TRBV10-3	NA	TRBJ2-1	CAIVSIGTGEQFF	TGTGCCATCGTTTCTATCGGAACAGGTGAGCAGTTCTTC
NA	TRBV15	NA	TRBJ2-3	CATSRGGGDTQYF	TGTGCCACCAGCAGAGGAGGAGGAGATACGCAGTATTTT
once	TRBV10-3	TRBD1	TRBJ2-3	CAIRGTGTGTDTQYF	TGTGCCATCAGGGGGACAGGGACGGGCACAGATACGCAGTATTTT
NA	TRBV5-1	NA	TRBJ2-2	CASSLSQGSPTGELFF	TGCGCCAGCAGCTTGAGCCAGGGGTCACCCACCGGGGAGCTGTTTTTT
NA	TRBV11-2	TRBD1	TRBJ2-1	CASSYNIQDRVVNNEQFF	TGTGCCAGCAGCTATAACATTCAGGACAGGGTGGTCAACAATGAGCAGTTCTTC
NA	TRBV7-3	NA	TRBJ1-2	CASSLTADYGYTF	TGTGCCAGCAGCTTGACAGCGGATTATGGCTACACCTTC
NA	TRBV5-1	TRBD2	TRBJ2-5	CASSRGASGSQETQYF	TGCGCCAGCAGCAGGGGCGCTAGCGGGTCCCAAGAGACCCAGTACTTC
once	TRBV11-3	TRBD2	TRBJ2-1	CASSFGSGEYNEQFF	TGTGCCAGCAGCTTCGGTAGCGGGGAGTACAATGAGCAGTTCTTC
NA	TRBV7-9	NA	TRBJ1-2	CASSFTRGYTF	TGTGCCAGCAGCTTTACCCGCGGCTACACCTTC
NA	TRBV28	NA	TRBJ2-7	CASRENSYEQYF	TGTGCCAGCAGGGAAAATTCCTACGAGCAGTACTTC
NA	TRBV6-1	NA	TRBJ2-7	CASSEPPGQWLYEQYF	TGTGCCAGCAGTGAGCCCCCGGGACAATGGCTCTACGAGCAGTACTTC
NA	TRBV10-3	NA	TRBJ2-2	CAISVGLQAGELFF	TGTGCCATCAGTGTGGGACTGCAAGCGGGGGAGCTGTTTTTT
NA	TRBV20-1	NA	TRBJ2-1	CSARRNEQFF	TGCAGTGCTAGAAGAAATGAGCAGTTCTTC
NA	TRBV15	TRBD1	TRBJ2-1	CATSRDLPGQGANEQFF	TGTGCCACCAGCAGAGATCTTCCGGGACAGGGGGCAAATGAGCAGTTCTTC
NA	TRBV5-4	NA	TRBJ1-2	CASSRPFRDGYTF	TGTGCCAGCAGCCGACCGTTCAGGGATGGCTACACCTTC
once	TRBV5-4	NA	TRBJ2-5	CASSPDYQETQYF	TGTGCCAGCAGCCCGGACTACCAAGAGACCCAGTACTTC
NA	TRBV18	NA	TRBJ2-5	CASSGPGQETQYF	TGTGCCAGCTCAGGTCCAGGACAAGAGACCCAGTACTTC
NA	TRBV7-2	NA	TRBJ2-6	CASSLFISSSGANVLTF	TGTGCCAGCAGCTTATTTATAAGCTCCTCTGGGGCCAACGTCCTGACTTTC
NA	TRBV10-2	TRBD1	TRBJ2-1	CASSDGQGAYNEQFF	TGCGCCAGCAGCGATGGACAGGGGGCTTACAATGAGCAGTTCTTC
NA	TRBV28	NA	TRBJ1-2	CASSLGDKYGYTF	TGTGCCAGCAGTTTAGGGGATAAGTATGGCTACACCTTC
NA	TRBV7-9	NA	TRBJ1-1	CASSLGSRGRGNTEAFF	TGTGCCAGCAGCTTAGGTTCCCGGGGGCGGGGGAACACTGAAGCTTTCTTT
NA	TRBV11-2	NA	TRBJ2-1	CASSLGTYNEQFF	TGTGCCAGCAGCTTAGGGACCTACAATGAGCAGTTCTTC
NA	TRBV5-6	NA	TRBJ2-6	CASSLEGVVGANVLTF	TGTGCCAGCAGCTTGGAGGGAGTTGTAGGGGCCAACGTCCTGACTTTC
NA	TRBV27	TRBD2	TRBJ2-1	CASRSAGVTYNEQFF	TGTGCCAGCAGATCAGCGGGGGTAACCTACAATGAGCAGTTCTTC
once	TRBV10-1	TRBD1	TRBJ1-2	CASSESKVRDSDYGYTF	TGCGCCAGCAGTGAGTCGAAGGTACGGGACAGCGACTATGGCTACACCTTC
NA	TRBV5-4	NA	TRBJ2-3	CASSITDTQYF	TGTGCCAGCAGCATCACAGATACGCAGTATTTT
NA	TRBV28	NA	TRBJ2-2	CASSLSFDRLLPGELFF	TGTGCCAGCAGTTTAAGTTTTGACAGGCTTTTACCCGGGGAGCTGTTTTTT
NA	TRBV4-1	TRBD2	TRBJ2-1	CASSQGTSSLYNEQFF	TGCGCCAGCAGCCAAGGGACTAGCTCTCTCTACAATGAGCAGTTCTTC
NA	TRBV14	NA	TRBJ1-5	CASSQGPAFNQPQHF	TGTGCCAGCAGCCAAGGGCCGGCTTTTAATCAGCCCCAGCATTTT
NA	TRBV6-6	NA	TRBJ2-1	CASSYSSGNEQFF	TGTGCCAGCAGTTACTCGTCTGGAAATGAGCAGTTCTTC
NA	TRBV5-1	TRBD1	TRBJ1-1	CASSSGQGGILNTEAFF	TGCGCCAGCAGCTCCGGACAGGGCGGTATTCTGAACACTGAAGCTTTCTTT
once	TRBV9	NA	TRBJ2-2	CASSASLGATGELFF	TGTGCCAGCAGCGCATCCCTCGGGGCTACCGGGGAGCTGTTTTTT
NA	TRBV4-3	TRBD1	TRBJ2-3	CASSPETGVTDTQYF	TGCGCCAGCAGCCCGGAGACAGGGGTTACAGATACGCAGTATTTT
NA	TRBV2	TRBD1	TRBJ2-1	CASRIRDRVFF	TGTGCCAGCAGAATCCGGGACAGGGTGTTCTTC
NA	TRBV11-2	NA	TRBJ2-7	CASRRPLTRGKTYEQYF	TGTGCCAGCAGACGCCCCCTGACTAGAGGCAAAACCTACGAGCAGTACTTC
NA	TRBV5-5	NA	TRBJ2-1	CASRQAPASYNEQFF	TGTGCCAGCAGGCAGGCTCCAGCCTCCTACAATGAGCAGTTCTTC
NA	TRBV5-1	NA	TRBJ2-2	CASSLSGDTGELFF	TGCGCCAGCAGCTTGTCTGGGGACACCGGGGAGCTGTTTTTT
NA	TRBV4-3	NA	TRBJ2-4	CASSQDHLAKNIQYF	TGCGCCAGCAGCCAAGACCACCTAGCCAAAAACATTCAGTACTTC
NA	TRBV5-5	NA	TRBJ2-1	CASSYTLSYNEQFF	TGTGCCAGCAGCTATACTTTGTCGTACAATGAGCAGTTCTTC
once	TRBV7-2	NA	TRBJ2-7	CASSLTTGLSYEQYF	TGTGCCAGCAGCTTAACGACAGGCCTGTCCTACGAGCAGTACTTC
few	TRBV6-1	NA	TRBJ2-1	CARSRDLGHEQFF	TGTGCCAGATCCCGGGACTTGGGCCATGAGCAGTTCTTC
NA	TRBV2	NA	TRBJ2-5	CASSLGTGRQETQYF	TGTGCCAGCAGCCTCGGGACGGGACGACAAGAGACCCAGTACTTC